Listed here are 29 T cell receptor beta chains from one sample, sequenced in a study of OX40 agonist ivuxolimab in advanced cancers. Here immunoSEQ multiplex PCR was the method, and the copy in TCRdb shows in-frame clones only, minus some. The data contain 45,000 to 65,000 clones, 77% of them singletons. Here the sequenced sample was CD4+ or CD8+ T cells sorted from blood, taken in a trial of the OX40 agonist ivuxolimab. These TCRs come from an adult with an advanced solid tumor such as melanoma, head and neck, liver or kidney cancer.

The rearrangement joins TRBV7-2 to TRBJ2-6; D remains unclear. Germline V lookup: CDR1 SGHTA, CDR2 FQGNSA. The V and J ends lost 6 bases and 4 bases respectively, with 10 bases between them. This CDR3 is built from 14 residues. The CDR3 reads CASSSRSGANVLTF. CDR3 sequence (DNA): TGTGCCAGCAGTTCCCGGTCGGGGGCCAACGTCCTGACTTTC.

The rearrangement links TRBV5-1 to TRBJ1-4; possibly TRBD1 for D (6 bases). The V gene's germline CDR1 is SGHRS and CDR2 YFSETQ. The CDR3 runs to 14 residues. V was clipped by 2 bases and J by 8 bases, with 13 bases between them. This CDR3 reads CASSFRGAGEKLFF. CDR3 nucleotide sequence: TGCGCCAGCAGCTTTCGGGGGGCCGGAGAAAAACTGTTTTTT.

This chain joins TRBV6-5 and TRBJ1-1, with no clear D. Trimming left V 6 bases short and J 1 base short, with 15 bases between. The CDR3 runs 15 residues. The germline gives CDR1 MNHEY, CDR2 SVGAGI. The CDR3 here is CASSPGFGGNTEAFF. The DNA for the CDR3 is TGTGCCAGCAGCCCGGGGTTCGGAGGGAACACTGAAGCTTTCTTT.

V is TRBV5-1 and J is TRBJ2-2, with D possibly being TRBD1 (5 bases). CDR1 and CDR2 (germline): SGHRS, YFSETQ. The CDR3 spans 17 residues. Trimming stripped 4 bases from V and 1 base from J, with 17 bases between. The CDR3 reads CASSPPQGRRNTGELFF. The CDR3 DNA sequence: TGCGCCAGCAGCCCGCCTCAGGGTAGGAGGAACACCGGGGAGCTGTTTTTT.

The chain combines TRBV6-1 with TRBJ2-5; D is unclear. V gave up 10 bases and J gave up 1 base, with 13 bases separating them. The V gene's germline CDR1 is MNHNS and CDR2 SASEGT. The CDR3 is 13 amino acids. The CDR3 DNA is TGTGCCACCGAGAAAACCCTCCAAGAGACCCAGTACTTC. This gives the protein CATEKTLQETQYF.

CDR3 coding DNA: TGTGCCAGCAGCTTGGACAGGGTTGCCCAAGAGACCCAGTACTTC. This translates into CASSLDRVAQETQYF. This chain links TRBV5-6 with TRBJ2-5, with D maybe TRBD1 (6 bases). Trimming cost V 0 bases and J 1 base, with 10 bases left between them. This CDR3 spans 15 amino acids. CDR1 is SGHDT, CDR2 YYEEEE, per germline. The full variable domain, in which reference TRBV5-6 and TRBJ2-5 provide the parts outside the CDR3, is DAGVTQSPTHLIKTRGQQVTLRCSPKSGHDTVSWYQQALGQGPQFIFQYYEEEERQRGNFPDRFSGHQFPNYSSELNVNALLLGDSALYLCASSLDRVAQETQYFGPGTRLLVL.

The chain uses TRBV7-6 and TRBJ2-1; 11 bases align to TRBD2. The germline CDR1 and CDR2 sequences are SGHVS and FNYEAQ. With 5 bases clipped from V and 7 bases from J, the junction kept 10 bases outside the gene matches. The CDR3 spans 16 residues. CDR3 amino acids: CASSSASGGLKNEQFF. The CDR3 DNA follows: TGTGCCAGCAGCAGCGCTAGCGGGGGGCTTAAGAATGAGCAGTTCTTC.

The genes are TRBV29-1 and TRBJ2-3; TRBD1 or TRBD2 may be the D gene (5 bases each). Trimming stripped 7 bases from V and 6 bases from J, with 11 bases between. The CDR3 spans 11 residues. CDR1 is SQVTM and CDR2 is ANQGSEA in the germline V gene. The CDR3 sequence: CSGEWGDTQYF. CDR3 in DNA: TGCAGCGGGGAGTGGGGGGATACGCAGTATTTT.

This clone was recorded a few times. The chain has TRBV7-6 and TRBJ1-1, with unresolved D. Trimming removed 2 bases at V and 1 base at J, with 5 bases between. This CDR3 comprises 13 residues. Germline V gives CDR1 SGHVS, CDR2 FNYEAQ. The CDR3 coding sequence is TGTGCCAGCAGCTTAATGGGGAACACTGAAGCTTTCTTT. Its translation: CASSLMGNTEAFF.

Here the CDR3 reads CASSYSAGFNEKLFF. Here the CDR3 DNA reads TGTGCCAGCAGTTACTCAGCAGGGTTTAATGAAAAACTGTTTTTT. This chain joins TRBV6-5 and TRBJ1-4, with a tentative D call TRBD1 (5 bases). This CDR3 is 15 amino acids long. V lost 0 bases, J lost 4 bases, and 9 bases lay in between. From germline, CDR1 is MNHEY and CDR2 SVGAGI.

The chain couples TRBV15 to TRBJ2-4; 7 bases are shared with TRBD1. There are 15 residues in the CDR3. V lost 0 bases and J lost 5; bases outside the gene matches: 4. Germline-derived CDR1 and CDR2 are LNHNV and YYDKDF (reference sequence). CDR3 protein: CATSRDWDSENIQYF. CDR3 nucleotide sequence: TGTGCCACCAGCAGAGATTGGGACAGCGAAAACATTCAGTACTTC.

The chain has TRBV5-4 and TRBJ1-5; tentative D call: TRBD1 (6 bases). The CDR3 runs 12 residues. Germline V gene sequence: CDR1 SGHNT, CDR2 YYREEE (reference sequence). V shed 2 bases and J shed 6 bases, with 6 bases lying between them. For the CDR3, the DNA is TGTGCCAGCAGCTTACAGGGTCAGCCCCAGCATTTT. This translates into CASSLQGQPQHF.

The chain is built from TRBV9 and TRBJ2-3, with TRBD2 as a possible D gene (5 bases). The ends were cut back, 4 bases at V and 1 base at J, with 19 bases in the middle. CDR3 size: 17 residues. Germline CDR1 is SGDLS and CDR2 is YYNGEE. The CDR3 loop reads CASSSTRERWGTDTQYF. The CDR3 coding sequence is TGTGCCAGCAGCTCAACGAGGGAGCGGTGGGGCACAGATACGCAGTATTTT.

The V and J genes are TRBV7-2 and TRBJ1-5; D perhaps matches TRBD1 (5 bases). CDR1 is SGHTA and CDR2 is FQGNSA in the germline V gene. CDR3 length: 15 residues. Trimming cost V 0 bases and J 3 bases, with 9 bases left between them. DNA for the CDR3: TGTGCCAGCAGCTTAGCGGGCGGGACCAATCAGCCCCAGCATTTT. This sequence encodes CASSLAGGTNQPQHF.

This sequence joins TRBV15 and TRBJ1-1, with 9 bases identical to TRBD1. Germline-derived CDR1 and CDR2 are LNHNV and YYDKDF (reference sequence). This CDR3 has 15 residues. With V trimmed by 1 base and J by 4 bases, 4 bases remained unmatched. The CDR3 DNA reads TGTGCCACCAGCAGAGGACAGGGGGACGGCACTGAAGCTTTCTTT. Protein sequence: CATSRGQGDGTEAFF.

This clone appeared a single time. V gene TRBV2 combines with J gene TRBJ2-7, with a possible D match to TRBD1 (6 bases). Germline lookup yields CDR1 SNHLY and CDR2 FYNNEI. This CDR3 is 14 amino acids long. The ends were cut back, 7 bases at V and 2 bases at J, with 15 bases in the middle. The CDR3 region is CASTRDTTTYEQYF. The CDR3 DNA reads as TGTGCCAGCACCCGGGACACTACCACCTACGAGCAGTACTTC.

This clone turned up a few times. The rearrangement joins TRBV9 to TRBJ2-1, with a tentative D call TRBD2 (5 bases). V shed 0 bases and J shed 0 bases, with 13 bases lying between them. Germline assignment: CDR1 SGDLS and CDR2 YYNGEE. There are 17 residues in the CDR3. DNA of the CDR3: TGTGCCAGCAGCGTAGGGTTCCGGGGTAGCTCCTACAATGAGCAGTTCTTC. Its translation: CASSVGFRGSSYNEQFF.

J is TRBJ1-5 and V is TRBV2; 7 nucleotides agree with TRBD1. The CDR3 extends over 15 amino acids. V shed 5 bases, J shed 2 bases, and the junction held 6 bases outside the gene matches. Germline V CDR1 and CDR2: SNHLY, FYNNEI. The CDR3 DNA sequence: TGTGCCAGCAGTAGGGACAGTCGGGGCAATCAGCCCCAGCATTTT. Translated, it gives CASSRDSRGNQPQHF.

The chain couples TRBV29-1 to TRBJ2-7; TRBD1 is a possible D gene (5 bases). CDR1 and CDR2 from the germline V gene are SQVTM and ANQGSEA. The germline V and J ends were trimmed by 5 bases and 2 bases, with 10 bases remaining between them. This CDR3 contains 12 residues. The CDR3, as DNA: TGCAGCGTTACCATACAGGCCTACGAGCAGTACTTC. This sequence encodes CSVTIQAYEQYF.

J is TRBJ2-4 and V is TRBV28; 12 positions match TRBD1. The J segment lost 6 bases and the V segment lost 1 base, leaving 4 bases of the junction unmatched. Germline V gene lookup returns CDR1 MDHEN and CDR2 SYDVKM. The CDR3 is made up of 16 amino acids. The CDR3 spells CASSLLGTGGGNIQYF. DNA of the CDR3: TGTGCCAGCAGTTTATTGGGGACAGGGGGCGGAAACATTCAGTACTTC.

The chain has TRBV7-8 and TRBJ2-3, with 8 bases identical to TRBD2. The V gene's germline CDR1 is SGHVS and CDR2 FQNEAQ. The CDR3 sequence is 19 residues long. The trim removed 5 bases at V and 1 base at J, leaving 17 bases unmatched. The CDR3 loop reads CASSELAEIPSVRTDTQYF. Written as DNA, the CDR3 is TGTGCCAGCAGCGAACTAGCGGAAATACCCTCCGTTCGCACAGATACGCAGTATTTT.

Only one count was recorded for this clone. The genes are TRBV7-9 and TRBJ1-4; TRBD1 matches at 12 bases. The CDR3 totals 16 residues. Per germline, CDR1 SEHNR and CDR2 FQNEAQ (reference sequence). The junction had 8 bases not matched to a gene; V was cut back by 5 bases and J by 7 bases. The CDR3 DNA reads as TGTGCCAGCAGCCCCGGGACAGGGGGCTTGAGTGAAAAACTGTTTTTT. Protein sequence: CASSPGTGGLSEKLFF.

This clone was detected a few times. J is TRBJ2-2 and V is TRBV7-9; unclear D gene. Trimming pared 5 bases from V and 0 bases from J, leaving 7 bases between. The CDR3 runs to 14 residues. Germline loops: CDR1 SEHNR, CDR2 FQNEAQ (reference sequence). The CDR3 loop is CASSRETNTGELFF. In DNA, the CDR3 is TGTGCCAGCAGCCGCGAGACGAACACCGGGGAGCTGTTTTTT.

V usage is TRBV19 and J usage is TRBJ2-5, with 10 bases identical to TRBD1. With V trimmed by 5 bases and J by 0 bases, 6 bases remained unmatched. The CDR3 extends over 16 amino acids. Germline assignment: CDR1 LNHDA and CDR2 SQIVND (reference sequence). CDR3 amino acids: CASSARDRGYQETQYF. As DNA, the CDR3 is TGTGCCAGTAGTGCACGGGACAGGGGCTACCAAGAGACCCAGTACTTC.

V is TRBV19 and J is TRBJ2-5; D is possibly TRBD1 (6 bases). In germline, CDR1 is LNHDA, CDR2 SQIVND (reference sequence). V was clipped by 4 bases and J by 5 bases, with 11 bases between them. The CDR3 sequence is 13 residues long. This CDR3 reads CASSKGGEETQYF. The CDR3 DNA is TGTGCCAGTAGTAAAGGGGGAGAGGAGACCCAGTACTTC.

The chain uses TRBV27 and TRBJ1-1, with a possible D match to TRBD1 (6 bases). Germline CDR1 reads MNHEY; CDR2 reads SMNVEV (reference sequence). V was trimmed by 3 bases and J by 10 bases, leaving 24 bases between them. The CDR3 has 16 residues. DNA of the CDR3: TGTGCCAGCAGTTTCCATGGGGTGACGGGGGCTCTTGGAGCTTTCTTT. Its translation is CASSFHGVTGALGAFF.

The chain has TRBV9 and TRBJ1-1; tentatively, D is TRBD1 (5 bases). V lost 3 bases, J lost 5 bases, and 14 bases lay in between. Germline V gene lookup returns CDR1 SGDLS and CDR2 YYNGEE. This CDR3 is built from 14 residues. The CDR3 is CASSAGPTLTEAFF. Here the CDR3 DNA reads TGTGCCAGCAGCGCGGGACCGACCCTTACTGAAGCTTTCTTT.

This chain connects TRBV7-2 to TRBJ1-1; no firm D call. The V end lost 4 bases, the J end lost 7 bases, and 7 bases lay between the germline ends. Germline values: CDR1 SGHTA, CDR2 FQGNSA. CDR3 length: 11 amino acids. CDR3 coding DNA: TGTGCCAGCAGCTCGCGCTTTGAAGCTTTCTTT. This translates into CASSSRFEAFF.

The chain links TRBV18 to TRBJ2-1, with unresolved D. CDR3 size: 16 residues. V lost 1 base and J lost 0, with 10 bases in between. From germline, CDR1 is KGHSH and CDR2 LQKENI. The CDR3 nucleotides are TGTGCCAGCTCACCACAACCCCTTAACTCCTACAATGAGCAGTTCTTC. Encoded protein: CASSPQPLNSYNEQFF.